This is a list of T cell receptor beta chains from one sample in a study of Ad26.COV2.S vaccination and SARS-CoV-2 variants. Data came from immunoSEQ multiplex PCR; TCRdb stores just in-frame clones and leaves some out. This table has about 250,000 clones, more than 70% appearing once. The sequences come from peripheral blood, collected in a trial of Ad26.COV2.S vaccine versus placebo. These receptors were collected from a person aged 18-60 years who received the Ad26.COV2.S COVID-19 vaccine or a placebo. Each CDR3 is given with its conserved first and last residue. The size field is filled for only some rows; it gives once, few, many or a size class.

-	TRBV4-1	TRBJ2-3	CASSQPGQGISDTQYF
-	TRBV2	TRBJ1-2	CASSDLSRVRANYGYTF
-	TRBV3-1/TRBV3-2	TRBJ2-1	CASSPTSGVSYNEQFF
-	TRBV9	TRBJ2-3	CASSTGPRRGDTQYF
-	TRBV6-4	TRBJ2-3	CASSPTSGESTDTQYF
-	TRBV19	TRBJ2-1	CASSILTSGRNNEQFF
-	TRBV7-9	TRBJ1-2	CASSLDRTGMGYTF
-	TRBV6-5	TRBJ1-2	CASSNSFYGYTF
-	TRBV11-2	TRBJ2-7	CASSFGDGTYEQYF
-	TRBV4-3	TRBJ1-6	CASSQGTSGGSPLHF
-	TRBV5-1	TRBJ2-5	CASSSGTGGYETQYF
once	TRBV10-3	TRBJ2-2	CAIRTGDTGELFF
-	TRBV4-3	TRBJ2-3	CASSQSRPDTQYF
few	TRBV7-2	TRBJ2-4	CASSQTPTRGRDQNIQYF
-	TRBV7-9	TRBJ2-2	CASSRGTDFWTGELFF
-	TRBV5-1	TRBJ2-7	CASSSSSGTGSYEQYF
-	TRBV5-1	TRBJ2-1	CASSQLAGGPSEQFF
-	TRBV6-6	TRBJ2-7	CASYLGQGLYEQYF
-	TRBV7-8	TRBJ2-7	CASSLGTGVGEQYF
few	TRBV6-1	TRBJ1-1	CASSELRFVTEAFF
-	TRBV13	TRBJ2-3	CASSRAGSGADTQYF
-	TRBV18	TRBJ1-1	CASSPSNGGNTEAFF
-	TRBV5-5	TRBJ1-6	CASSFSDINSPLHF
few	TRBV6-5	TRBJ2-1	CASSYGAGASNEQFF
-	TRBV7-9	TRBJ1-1	CASRMDGGGTEAFF
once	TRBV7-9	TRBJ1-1	CASRAGTGFMNTEAFF
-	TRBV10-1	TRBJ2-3	CASSGQGGDTQYF
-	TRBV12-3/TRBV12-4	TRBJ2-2	CASRVEGTGELFF
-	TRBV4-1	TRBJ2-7	CASSQDGSTAQYF
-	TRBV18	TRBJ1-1	CASSPGQGATEAFF
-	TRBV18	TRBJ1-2	CASSTGEYGYTF
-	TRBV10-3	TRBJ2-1	CAIRTDRSNEQFF
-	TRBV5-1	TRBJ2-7	CASSLGRYGTSSYEQYF
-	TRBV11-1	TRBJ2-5	CASGRGGTGEEETQYF
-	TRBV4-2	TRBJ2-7	CASSQDWGHYEQYF
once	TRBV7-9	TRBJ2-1	CASSSGAYNEQFF
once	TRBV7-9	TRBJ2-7	CASSLEDEQYF
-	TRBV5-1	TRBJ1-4	CASSLASYGQGEKLFF
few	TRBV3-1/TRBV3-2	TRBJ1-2	CASSHPAGGRSGYTF
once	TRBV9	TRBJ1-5	CASSVGTGINQPQHF
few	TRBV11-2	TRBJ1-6	CASSPSPDRSPLHF
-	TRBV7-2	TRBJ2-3	CASRSGLAGDTQYF
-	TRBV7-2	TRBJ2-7	CASSSQAYEQYF
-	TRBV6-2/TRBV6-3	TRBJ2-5	CASSYSPPPTPTSGVQETQYF
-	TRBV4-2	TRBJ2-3	CASSQDSLGAAGGRQYF
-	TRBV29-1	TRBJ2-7	CSAAASAYEQYF
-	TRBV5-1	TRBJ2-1	CASWGGGSSANEQFF
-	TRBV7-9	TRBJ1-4	CASSLAGGRSEKLFF
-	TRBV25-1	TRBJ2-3	CASTENGWGADTQYF
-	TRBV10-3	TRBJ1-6	CAISEQGPRSSYNSPLHF
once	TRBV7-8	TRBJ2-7	CASSFQGEGSYEQYF
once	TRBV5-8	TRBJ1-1	CASSQRQDLAFF
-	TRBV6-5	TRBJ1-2	CASRPTGLNNYGYTF
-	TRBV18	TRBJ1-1	CASSPRTAGFMNTEAFF
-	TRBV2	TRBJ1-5	CASSDRDQPQHF
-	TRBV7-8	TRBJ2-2	CASSLSRGRTGELFF